This T cell receptor (beta chain) is drawn from a study of shared clonotypes between healthy human individuals. For the study at large: Per-donor plates numbered three CD4 naive, three CD4 memory, two CD8 naive and one CD8 memory.

Genomic DNA belonging to each subset was distributed in equal measure over several immunoSEQ plates. The data were produced by immunoSEQ multiplex PCR, yet TCRdb's version contains in-frame clones alone and is incomplete. The sample records 2,500,000 or so clones, approximately 94% being singletons. A note on this clone: The antigen is undetermined.

Study-wide findings and caveats: The sharing of approximately 4.6% of naive CD4 clonotypes was seen across a few donors.

CDR1 SGHRS and CDR2 YFSETQ come from the germline V gene. V trimming: 3 bases; J trimming: 6 bases; junction bases outside the gene matches: 6. The CDR3 consists of 15 residues. The receptor's source is a man younger than 35 in good health. The specimen was naive CD4+ T cells sorted from blood. Subset of the sample: CD45RA+ positively selected. The rearrangement links TRBV5-1 to TRBJ2-1, with 10 bases aligning to TRBD2. The CDR3 reads CASSSASGGRNEQFF. In DNA form, the CDR3 reads TGCGCCAGCAGCTCCGCTAGCGGGGGCCGCAATGAGCAGTTCTTC.